This TCR beta chain was recovered during a study of cytomegalovirus exposure and HLA in healthy donors. Study as a whole: Of all 400 or so donors who were genotyped, 75% to 90% belonged to the Caucasian-associated ancestry cluster.

As regards this clone: Its target is not known.

Study-wide points: Immune exposure information comprised only CMV serostatus.

PCR primers comprised 60 Vbeta and 13 Jbeta primers. Produced via immunoSEQ multiplex PCR; TCRdb's table is partial and in-frame only. The data show 170,000 or so clones, 75% to 85% seen once. Trimming took 4 bases from V and 0 from J; bases not matched to a gene: 1. This CDR3 region has 14 residues. Germline V gene sequence: CDR1 SGHVS, CDR2 FNYEAQ. This clonotype was sampled from a man over 45 in good health and CMV-seropositive. The sample taken for sequencing was PBMCs. The J gene is TRBJ2-3, the V gene TRBV7-6; 7 nucleotides match TRBD2. CDR3 sequence: CASSSSGSTDTQYF. The CDR3 DNA reads as TGTGCCAGCAGCTCTAGCGGAAGCACAGATACGCAGTATTTT.